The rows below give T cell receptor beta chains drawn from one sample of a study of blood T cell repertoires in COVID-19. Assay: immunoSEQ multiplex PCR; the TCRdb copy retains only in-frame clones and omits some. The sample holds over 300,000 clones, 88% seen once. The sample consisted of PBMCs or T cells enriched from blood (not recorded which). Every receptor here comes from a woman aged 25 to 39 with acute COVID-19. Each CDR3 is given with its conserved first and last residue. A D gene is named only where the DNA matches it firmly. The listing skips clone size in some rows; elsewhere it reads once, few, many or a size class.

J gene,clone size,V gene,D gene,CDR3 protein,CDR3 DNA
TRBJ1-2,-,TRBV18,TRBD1,CASSRYGDRDGRGYTF,TGTGCCAGCTCACGTTACGGGGACAGGGATGGTCGGGGCTACACCTTC
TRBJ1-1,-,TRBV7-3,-,CASSFRVETVEAFF,TGTGCCAGCAGCTTCAGGGTAGAAACCGTTGAAGCTTTCTTT
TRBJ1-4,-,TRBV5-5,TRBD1,CASSLGQGGEKLFF,TGTGCCAGCAGCTTGGGGCAGGGGGGAGAAAAACTGTTTTTT
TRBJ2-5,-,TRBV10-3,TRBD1,CAISATDRDDQYF,TGTGCCATCAGTGCTACGGACAGGGACGACCAGTACTTC
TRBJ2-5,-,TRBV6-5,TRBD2,CASTQRGGETQYF,TGTGCCAGCACCCAGCGGGGGGGAGAGACCCAGTACTTC
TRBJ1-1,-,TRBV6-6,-,CASSNDRSEAFF,TGTGCCAGCAGCAACGACAGAAGTGAAGCTTTCTTT
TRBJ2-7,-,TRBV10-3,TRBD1,CAISETRGNEQYF,TGTGCCATCAGTGAGACCAGGGGGAACGAGCAGTACTTC
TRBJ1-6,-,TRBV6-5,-,CASTPVVRDSPLHF,TGTGCCAGCACCCCCGTAGTCCGTGATTCACCCCTCCACTTT
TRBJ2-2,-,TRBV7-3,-,CASSLLGGPGELFF,TGTGCCAGCAGCTTACTCGGGGGGCCCGGGGAGCTGTTTTTT
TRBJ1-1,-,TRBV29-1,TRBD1,CSVAQGMISEAFF,TGCAGCGTTGCACAGGGGATGATTTCTGAAGCTTTCTTT
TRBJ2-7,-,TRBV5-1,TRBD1,CASSRGQGTTYEQYF,TGCGCCAGCAGCCGGGGACAGGGAACTACCTACGAGCAGTACTTC
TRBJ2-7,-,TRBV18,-,CASSPGTYGQYF,TGTGCCAGCTCACCCGGGACATACGGGCAGTACTTC
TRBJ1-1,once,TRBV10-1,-,CAVQQGSGTEAFF,TGCGCCGTCCAACAGGGATCGGGGACTGAAGCTTTCTTT
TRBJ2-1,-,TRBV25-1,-,CATLDGGTYNEQFF,TGTGCCACCCTTGACGGGGGAACCTACAATGAGCAGTTCTTC
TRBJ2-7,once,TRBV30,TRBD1,CAWSGTGAYEQYF,TGTGCCTGGAGTGGGACAGGGGCCTACGAGCAGTACTTC
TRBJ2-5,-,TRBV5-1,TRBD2,CASSLGSGEAQYF,TGCGCCAGCAGCTTGGGTAGCGGGGAAGCCCAGTACTTC
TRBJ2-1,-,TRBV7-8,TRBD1,CASSLATGWPYNEQFF,TGTGCCAGCAGCTTAGCGACAGGGTGGCCCTACAATGAGCAGTTCTTC
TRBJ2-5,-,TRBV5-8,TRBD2,CASRGGAGGSQETQYF,TGTGCCAGCCGCGGTGGGGCGGGGGGCTCCCAAGAGACCCAGTACTTC
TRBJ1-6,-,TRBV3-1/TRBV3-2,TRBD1,CASSPGGSVYNSPLHF,TGTGCCAGCAGCCCAGGGGGGTCCGTCTATAATTCACCCCTCCACTTT
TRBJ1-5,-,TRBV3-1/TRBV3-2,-,CASSPGLGNQPQHF,TGTGCCAGCAGCCCAGGGCTCGGAAATCAGCCCCAGCATTTT
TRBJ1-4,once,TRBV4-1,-,CASSQSWTDEGEKLFF,TGCGCCAGCAGCCAGTCATGGACAGACGAGGGTGAAAAACTGTTTTTT
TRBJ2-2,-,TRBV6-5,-,CASRFTVSTGELFF,TGTGCCAGCCGTTTCACAGTAAGCACCGGGGAGCTGTTTTTT
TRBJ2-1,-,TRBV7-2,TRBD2,CASSLRREGGDHEQFF,TGTGCCAGCAGCTTAAGACGGGAGGGGGGGGATCATGAGCAGTTCTTC
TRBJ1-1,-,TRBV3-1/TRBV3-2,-,CASSPGRIDTEAFF,TGTGCCAGCAGTCCGGGGAGAATAGACACTGAAGCTTTCTTT
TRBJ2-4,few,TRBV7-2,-,CASSHVTEGNIQYF,TGTGCCAGCAGCCACGTCACAGAGGGAAACATTCAGTACTTC
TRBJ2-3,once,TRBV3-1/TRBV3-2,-,CASSPAGTDTQYF,TGTGCCAGCAGCCCCGCAGGGACAGATACGCAGTATTTT
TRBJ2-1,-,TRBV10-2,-,CASRPGRDFYNEQFF,TGCGCCAGCAGGCCAGGGCGCGATTTTTACAATGAGCAGTTCTTC
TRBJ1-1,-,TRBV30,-,CAWLTRRANTEAFF,TGTGCCTGGTTGACCCGGCGGGCCAACACTGAAGCTTTCTTT
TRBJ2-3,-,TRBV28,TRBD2,CASSSLGLAGATDTQYF,TGTGCCAGCAGTTCACTGGGACTAGCGGGGGCCACAGATACGCAGTATTTT
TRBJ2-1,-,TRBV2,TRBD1,CASIPGTALEQFF,TGTGCCAGCATCCCCGGGACAGCGTTAGAGCAGTTCTTC
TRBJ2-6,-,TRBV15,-,CATSLIRAGANVLTF,TGTGCCACCAGTCTTATCCGGGCTGGGGCCAACGTCCTGACTTTC
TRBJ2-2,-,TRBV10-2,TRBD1,CASSESYRGRIGELFF,TGCGCCAGCAGTGAGTCGTACAGGGGGCGGATCGGGGAGCTGTTTTTT
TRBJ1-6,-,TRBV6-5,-,CASSYSPGSPLHF,TGTGCCAGCAGTTACTCTCCCGGTTCACCCCTCCACTTT
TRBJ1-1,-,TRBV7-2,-,CASSVTGPTEAFF,TGTGCCAGCAGCGTAACAGGGCCCACTGAAGCTTTCTTT
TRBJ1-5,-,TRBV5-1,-,CASSLEGAPNQPQHF,TGCGCCAGCAGCTTGGAAGGGGCACCCAATCAGCCCCAGCATTTT
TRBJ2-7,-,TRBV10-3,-,CAISETYRTYEQYF,TGTGCCATCAGTGAGACTTACCGAACCTACGAGCAGTACTTC
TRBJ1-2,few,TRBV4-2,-,CASSQELAQGYTF,TGTGCCAGCAGCCAAGAATTGGCCCAAGGCTACACCTTC
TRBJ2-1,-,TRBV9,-,CASSVGPRVNEQFF,TGTGCCAGCAGCGTCGGCCCTCGGGTGAATGAGCAGTTCTTC
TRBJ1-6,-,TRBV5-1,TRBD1,CASSLVGTGIIERNSPLHF,TGCGCCAGCAGCTTGGTGGGGACAGGGATTATAGAACGGAATTCACCCCTCCACTTT
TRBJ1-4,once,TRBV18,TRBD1,CASSPAGTAVFATNEKLFF,TGTGCCAGCTCACCTGCCGGGACAGCCGTTTTTGCAACTAATGAAAAACTGTTTTTT
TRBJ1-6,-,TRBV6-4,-,CASSPGQGPNSPLHF,TGTGCCAGCAGTCCGGGGCAGGGGCCTAATTCACCCCTCCACTTT
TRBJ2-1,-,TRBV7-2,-,CASSLRGSSYNEQFF,TGTGCCAGCAGCCTACGAGGGAGCTCCTACAATGAGCAGTTCTTC
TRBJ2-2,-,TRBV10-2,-,CASRRGGVDTGELFF,TGCGCCAGCAGAAGAGGGGGGGTTGACACCGGGGAGCTGTTTTTT
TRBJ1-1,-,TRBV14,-,CASSQFRNTEAFF,TGTGCCAGCAGCCAATTTAGGAACACTGAAGCTTTCTTT
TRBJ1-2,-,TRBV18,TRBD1,CASSRGQGDYGYTF,TGTGCCAGCTCCCGCGGACAGGGCGACTATGGCTACACCTTC
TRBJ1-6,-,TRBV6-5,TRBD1,CASSSPTGSYNSPLHF,TGTGCCAGCAGTTCCCCGACAGGGTCTTATAATTCACCCCTCCACTTT
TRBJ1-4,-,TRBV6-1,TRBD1,CASSEEWTGNLNEKLFF,TGTGCCAGCAGTGAAGAATGGACAGGGAACCTAAATGAAAAACTGTTTTTT
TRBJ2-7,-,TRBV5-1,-,CASSLGSTVTLYEQYF,TGCGCCAGCAGCTTGGGGTCCACGGTTACCCTCTACGAGCAGTACTTC
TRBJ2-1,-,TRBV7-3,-,CASSPGNSNEQFF,TGTGCCAGCAGCCCGGGGAATTCCAATGAGCAGTTCTTC
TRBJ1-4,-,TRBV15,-,CATSRDAIGGEKLFF,TGTGCCACCAGCAGAGATGCCATAGGGGGTGAAAAACTGTTTTTT
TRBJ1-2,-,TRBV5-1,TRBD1,CASSSATGAANYGYTF,TGCGCCAGCAGCTCCGCGACAGGGGCGGCTAACTATGGCTACACCTTC
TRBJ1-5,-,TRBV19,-,CASSLSRERSQPQHF,TGTGCCAGTAGTCTGTCCAGGGAACGGAGTCAGCCCCAGCATTTT
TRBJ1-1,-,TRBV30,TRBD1,CAWVPGQGVPEAFF,TGTGCCTGGGTGCCGGGACAGGGGGTCCCTGAAGCTTTCTTT
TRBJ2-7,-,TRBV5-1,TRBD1,CASSFGTGPGLDF,TGCGCCAGCAGCTTTGGGACAGGGCCTGGTTTGGACTTC
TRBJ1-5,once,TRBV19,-,CASSVTELNQPQHF,TGTGCCAGTAGCGTGACAGAACTAAATCAGCCCCAGCATTTT